Below are 15 T cell receptor beta chains sequenced from a single sample in a study of identical twins. TCRdb ran MiXCR on the 5' RACE reads and lists one entry per CDR3 protein. The data show 450,000 or so distinct CDR3 sequences, roughly 24% seen once. The data also belong to a second study, concerning T cells expressing NK-cell markers.

The material sequenced was CD4+ T cells sorted from blood. Receptor source: a woman under 30 in good health.

This clonotype was found a few times. CDR3 coding DNA: TGTGCCAGTAGTCCATTAGCGGGGGACCAAGAGACCCAGTACTTC. Its protein product is CASSPLAGDQETQYF. The V and J genes are TRBV19 and TRBJ2-5; 9 bases line up with TRBD2. Germline lookup yields CDR1 LNHDA and CDR2 SQIVND (reference sequence). Losses at the gene ends were 5 bases for V and 0 bases for J; bases not matched to a gene: 4. The CDR3 runs to 15 residues.

A remark on this clonotype: A much larger clone differs by one base, so this may be a read error. As the CDR3 is not closed by the conserved phenylalanine or tryptophan, this likely results from a read error. The chain couples TRBV5-1 to TRBJ2-7; the match to TRBD1 covers 8 bases. CDR3 size: 14 residues. J was trimmed by 2 bases and V by 5 bases; bases with no gene match: 6. Germline V gene data show CDR1 as SGHRS and CDR2 as YFSETQ. CDR3 in DNA: TGCGCCAGCAGTCGGGACAGGAAGACCTACGAGCAGTACCTC. It specifies CASSRDRKTYEQYL.

This clonotype was counted many times. The chain links TRBV6-4 to TRBJ2-3; the match to TRBD2 covers 10 bases. J was trimmed by 4 bases and V by 3 bases; bases with no gene match: 7. CDR1 and CDR2 from the germline V gene are MRHNA and SNTAGT. This CDR3 contains 16 residues. CDR3 sequence reads: CASSERAGGSSDTQYF. CDR3 DNA: TGTGCCAGCAGTGAGAGAGCGGGAGGGTCCTCAGATACGCAGTATTTT.

The chain couples TRBV6-5 to TRBJ2-3; tentative D call: TRBD2 (5 bases). Germline V lookup: CDR1 MNHEY, CDR2 SVGAGI. V was pared by 0 bases and J by 2 bases, with 9 bases between. There are 15 residues in the CDR3. The CDR3 is CASSYSWEYTDTQYF. The CDR3 bases are TGTGCCAGCAGTTACTCATGGGAGTACACAGATACGCAGTATTTT.

The V call is TRBV6-5, the J call TRBJ2-3; D could derive from TRBD1 or TRBD2 (5 bases each). This CDR3 comprises 13 residues. The V end lost 4 bases, the J end lost 3 bases, and 8 bases lay between the germline ends. CDR1 and CDR2 from the germline V gene are MNHEY and SVGAGI. The chain's CDR3 is CASSSWGTDTQYF. The CDR3 DNA is TGTGCCAGCAGTTCTTGGGGGACAGATACGCAGTATTTT.

V is TRBV7-2 and J is TRBJ2-7, with D hard to call. Germline loops: CDR1 SGHTA, CDR2 FQGNSA. The CDR3 is 14 amino acids. With 4 bases removed from V and 2 bases from J, the gap between germline ends came to 12 bases. CDR3: CASSSLRSPYEQYF. CDR3 bases: TGTGCCAGCAGCTCTCTCCGGAGCCCCTACGAGCAGTACTTC. Filled out from reference TRBV7-2 and TRBJ2-7, the complete variable domain reads GAGVSQSPSNKVTEKGKDVELRCDPISGHTALYWYRQSLGQGLEFLIYFQGNSAPDKSGLPSDRFSAERTGGSVSTLTIQRTQQEDSAVYLCASSSLRSPYEQYFGPGTRLTVT.

This rearrangement joins TRBV11-2 to TRBJ2-1; D gene unclear. The CDR3 runs 14 residues. The ends were cut back, 5 bases at V and 4 bases at J, with 12 bases in the middle. Germline V gene sequence: CDR1 SGHAT, CDR2 FQNNGV. CDR3 DNA sequence: TGTGCCAGCAGCCCCGTAAACAGATACAATGAGCAGTTCTTC. It encodes CASSPVNRYNEQFF.

The gene calls are TRBV5-5 and TRBJ1-1; the D gene is possibly TRBD1 (5 bases). V was shortened by 4 bases and J by 0 bases, with 13 bases between the two germline ends. Per the germline V gene, CDR1 is SGHKS and CDR2 is YYEKEE (reference sequence). CDR3 length equals 15 residues. CDR3 loop: CASSGAGSMNTEAFF. The CDR3 DNA sequence: TGTGCCAGCAGCGGCGCAGGGTCCATGAACACTGAAGCTTTCTTT.

Only a few counts were recorded for this clonotype. J is TRBJ2-2 and V is TRBV12-3 or TRBV12-4, with D hard to call. The germline V and J ends were trimmed by 3 bases and 4 bases, with 12 bases remaining between them. CDR3 length: 15 amino acids. The CDR3 DNA sequence: TGTGCCAGCAGTTTTGGCGCGAGAGTCACCGGGGAGCTGTTTTTT. Protein product: CASSFGARVTGELFF.

The sample holds many counts of this clonotype. The rearrangement joins TRBV5-1 to TRBJ2-7; the D is unclear. Trimming removed 0 bases at V and 4 bases at J, with 11 bases between. The CDR3 length is 14 residues. CDR1 and CDR2 from the germline V gene are SGHRS and YFSETQ. CDR3 sequence (DNA): TGCGCCAGCAGCTTGGACCCCTTTACTTACGAGCAGTACTTC. It encodes CASSLDPFTYEQYF.

The V and J genes are TRBV20-1 and TRBJ1-1; D not resolved. This CDR3 has 12 amino acids. Between the trimmed V and J ends, which lost 2 bases and 5 bases, there was a span of 9 bases. Germline V gene sequence: CDR1 DFQATT, CDR2 SNEGSKA (reference sequence). CDR3 sequence (DNA): TGCAGTGCTAGAAAAGTGGCAACTGAAGCTTTCTTT. Its translation is CSARKVATEAFF.

The chain recombines TRBV20-1 with TRBJ1-2; D perhaps matches TRBD1 (6 bases). The CDR3 is 13 residues long. The germline V gene encodes CDR1 DFQATT and CDR2 SNEGSKA (reference sequence). The V and J ends lost 4 bases and 6 bases respectively, with 15 bases between them. This CDR3 reads CSAKGTGFNGYTF. CDR3 coding DNA: TGCAGTGCTAAGGGAACAGGGTTTAATGGCTACACCTTC.

The V gene is TRBV20-1, the J gene TRBJ1-1, with D maybe TRBD1 (5 bases). The ends were cut back, 4 bases at V and 1 base at J, with 10 bases in the middle. The germline V gene has CDR1 DFQATT and CDR2 SNEGSKA (reference sequence). The CDR3 sequence is 13 residues long. The CDR3 DNA follows: TGCAGTGCTAACGGGGCTACGAACACTGAAGCTTTCTTT. This encodes CSANGATNTEAFF.

This clonotype was observed a few times. The chain carries TRBV18 and TRBJ1-2; no clear D. Germline V gene sequence: CDR1 KGHSH, CDR2 LQKENI. V was shortened by 2 bases and J by 0 bases, with 7 bases between the two germline ends. The CDR3 is made up of 14 amino acids. CDR3 DNA sequence: TGTGCCAGCTCACCAATTCCTTCTAACTATGGCTACACCTTC. Translation: CASSPIPSNYGYTF. The full variable domain, its missing parts supplied by reference TRBV18 and TRBJ1-2, is NAGVMQNPRHLVRRRGQEARLRCSPMKGHSHVYWYRQLPEEGLKFMVYLQKENIIDESGMPKERFSAEFPKEGPSILRIQQVVRGDSAAYFCASSPIPSNYGYTFGSGTRLTVV.

The chain joins TRBV10-2 to TRBJ2-5; 9 bases agree with TRBD2. Germline trimming cut 6 bases from V and 5 bases from J; bases unmatched to any gene: 16. The germline V gene has CDR1 WSHSY and CDR2 SAAADI. The CDR3 contains 17 residues. DNA of the CDR3: TGCGCCAGCAGGTCCGACCCAGGACTAGCGCTGTGGGAGACCCAGTACTTC. It is translated as CASRSDPGLALWETQYF.